This TCR beta chain stems from a study of shared clonotypes between healthy human individuals. On the study more broadly: Plates per donor: three CD4 naive, three CD4 memory, two CD8 naive, one CD8 memory. Study observations and caveats: Limited genetic and exposure-history diversity came from having few donors.

Sequenced by immunoSEQ multiplex PCR; TCRdb stores in-frame clones only, minus some. The table shows 600,000 or so clones, with roughly 98% occurring only once. Terminally differentiated effector memory CD45RA+ cells were left out of the naive CD8 fraction, which was CD45RO-negative and positively selected for CCR7. A remark on this clone: What it binds is not known.

V was clipped by 3 bases and J by 4 bases, with 7 bases between them. CDR1 and CDR2 (germline): MDHEN, SYDVKM. The CDR3 covers 13 residues. Source material: naive CD8+ T cells sorted from blood. The V call is TRBV28, the J call TRBJ1-5, with unresolved D. The source is a man aged 30-40 years in good health. The CDR3 bases are TGTGCCAGCAGTTTTGGGGAGAATCAGCCCCAGCATTTT. This translates into CASSFGENQPQHF.